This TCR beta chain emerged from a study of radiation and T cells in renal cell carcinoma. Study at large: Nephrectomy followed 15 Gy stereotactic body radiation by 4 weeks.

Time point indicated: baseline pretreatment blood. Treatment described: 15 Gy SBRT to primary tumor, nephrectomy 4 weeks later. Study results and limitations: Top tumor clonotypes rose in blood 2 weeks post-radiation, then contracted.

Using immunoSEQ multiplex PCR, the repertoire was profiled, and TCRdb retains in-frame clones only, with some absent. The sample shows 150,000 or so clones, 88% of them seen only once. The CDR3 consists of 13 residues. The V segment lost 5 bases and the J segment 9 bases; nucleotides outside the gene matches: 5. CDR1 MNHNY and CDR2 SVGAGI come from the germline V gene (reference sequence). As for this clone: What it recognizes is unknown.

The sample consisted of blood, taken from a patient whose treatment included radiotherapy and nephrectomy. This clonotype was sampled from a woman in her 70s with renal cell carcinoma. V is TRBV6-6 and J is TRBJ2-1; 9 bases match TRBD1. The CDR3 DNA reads TGTGCCAGCAGTCCGGGACAGGGTTTTGAGCAGTTCTTC. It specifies CASSPGQGFEQFF.